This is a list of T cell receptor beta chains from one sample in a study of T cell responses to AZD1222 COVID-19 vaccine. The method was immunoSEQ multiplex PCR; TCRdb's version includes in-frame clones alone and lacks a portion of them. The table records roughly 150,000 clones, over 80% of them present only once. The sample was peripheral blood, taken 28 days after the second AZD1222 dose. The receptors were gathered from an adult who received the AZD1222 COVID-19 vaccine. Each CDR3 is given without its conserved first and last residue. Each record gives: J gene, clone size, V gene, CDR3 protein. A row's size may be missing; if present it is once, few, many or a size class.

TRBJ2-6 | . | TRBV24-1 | ATRLSGAIRAGVKGANVLT
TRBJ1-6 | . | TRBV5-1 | ASQLGSTDQNSPLH
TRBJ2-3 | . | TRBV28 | ASRGLAGAKDTQY
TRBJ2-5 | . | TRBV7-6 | ASSSFRGETQY
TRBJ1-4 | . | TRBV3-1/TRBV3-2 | ASSQYTEKLF
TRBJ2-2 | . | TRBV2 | ASSPLTSGSGAGELF
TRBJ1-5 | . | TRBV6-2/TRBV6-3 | ASSYPTQGARQPQH
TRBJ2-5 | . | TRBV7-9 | ASSLRVGTEETQY
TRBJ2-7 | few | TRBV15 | ATSPWTSGRSNEQY
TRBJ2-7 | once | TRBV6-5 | ASRQHSAPGGEQY
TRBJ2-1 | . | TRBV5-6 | ASLPLAGDSYNEQF
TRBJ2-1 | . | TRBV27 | ASSPTRLAGVSYNEQF
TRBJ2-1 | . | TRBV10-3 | AISEGLAGGPSNEQF
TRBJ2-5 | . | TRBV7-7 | ASSPGTGTWEETQY
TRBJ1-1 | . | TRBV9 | ASSVEVSGTTEAF
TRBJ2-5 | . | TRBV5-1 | ASSLAGVGETQY
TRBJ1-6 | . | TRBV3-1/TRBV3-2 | ASSQVEQNGSPLH
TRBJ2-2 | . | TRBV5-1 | ASSLIQNTGELF
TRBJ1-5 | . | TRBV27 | ASSATTGGRNQPQH
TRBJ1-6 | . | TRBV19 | ASSIRASTGNSPLH
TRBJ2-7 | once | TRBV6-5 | ASSPGLVGGYEQY
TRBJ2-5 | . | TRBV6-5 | ASDQTQETQY
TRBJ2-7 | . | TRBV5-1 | ASSLVRLAGTYEQY
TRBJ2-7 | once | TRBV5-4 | ASSLNLAGVPYEQY
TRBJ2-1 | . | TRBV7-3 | ASSLRPSGSYNEQF
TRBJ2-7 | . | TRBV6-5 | ASGGEATYEQY
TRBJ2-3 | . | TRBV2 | ASSDDSTDTQY
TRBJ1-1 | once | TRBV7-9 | ASSTDRPAGTEAF
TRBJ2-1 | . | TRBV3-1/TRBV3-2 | ASSQTELDSSEQF
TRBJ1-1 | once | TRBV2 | ASSETGANTEAF
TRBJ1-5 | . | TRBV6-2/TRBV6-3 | ASSSIGTGNNQPQH
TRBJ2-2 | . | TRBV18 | ASSRQDRNTGELF
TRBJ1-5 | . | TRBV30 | AWSHRGAQPQH